This TCR beta chain was documented in a study of early T cells in non-severe SARS-CoV-2 infection. Background on the study: RNA in bulk from unsorted whole blood was sequenced, and chains were unpaired.

TCRdb ran MiXCR on the 5' RACE reads and lists one entry per CDR3 protein. The sample records 46,000 or so distinct CDR3 sequences, under 4.5% being singletons. This clonotype came up many times. The antigen is unknown. Study conclusions and caveats: VDJdb-based matching was biased toward anti-spike CD8 responses and missed private and CD4 specificities.

Sequencing was carried out using whole blood. This clonotype was obtained from an adult who was a healthcare worker with PCR-confirmed SARS-CoV-2 infection or an uninfected control (not recorded which).

CDR3 in amino acids: CASSPDRDGLGDYGYTF. CDR3 sequence (DNA): TGTGCCAGCAGCCCCGACAGGGATGGGCTTGGGGACTATGGCTACACCTTC. V and J are TRBV7-6 and TRBJ1-2; TRBD1 aligns across 7 bases. V dropped 5 bases and J dropped 3; count of bases not matched to a gene: 15. CDR3 length: 17 residues. Looked up from germline, CDR1 is SGHVS and CDR2 is FNYEAQ.